Sequencing of this T cell receptor (beta chain) was carried out in a study of T cells in Graves' hyperthyroidism and ophthalmopathy. Regarding the study as a whole: Stable hyperthyroidism was separated from ophthalmopathy by a model based on 13 V-J features. Most thyroid-expanded clonotypes above 0.001 were also found in blood.

This clonotype occurred many times. Its target is not known. V lost 4 bases and J 4 bases, leaving 10 bases between the germline ends. CDR1 and CDR2 (germline): SGHVS, FNYEAQ. This CDR3 is built from 13 residues. Amplification yielded TCR beta CDR3 regions, with RNA transcripts as the source. The TCR CDR3 was amplified in a first-round RT-PCR using the HTBI primer set. MiXCR, applied by TCRdb to the multiplex PCR reads, yields one record per CDR3 protein. The top ten hold about 7% of the sample, which has hundreds of thousands of distinct CDR3 sequences, 45% seen once. The study left out patients who had uncontrolled infection, other autoimmune disease, pregnancy or lactation. Diagnostic decisions used clinical symptoms, serum thyroxine and TRAb, thyroid ultrasound and orbital computed tomography.

The rearrangement uses TRBV7-6 and TRBJ1-1; possible D gene TRBD1, 5 bases. The clonotype was recovered from an adult man with Graves' disease, either hyperthyroidism or ophthalmopathy (not recorded which). What was sequenced was peripheral blood or thyroid tissue (not recorded which). In DNA form, the CDR3 reads TGTGCCAGCAGCTCCGGGGGAATCACTGAAGCTTTCTTT. Translation: CASSSGGITEAFF.